The 24 T cell receptor beta chains reported below all come from one sample, sequenced in a study of cytomegalovirus exposure and HLA in healthy donors. The study ran its PCR with 60 Vbeta and 13 Jbeta primers. TCRdb's copy holds only in-frame clones and misses some; the assay was immunoSEQ multiplex PCR. The sample consists of some 200,000 clones, just under 80% of them appearing once. The specimen sequenced was PBMCs. The receptors shown here come from a female donor in good health and CMV-seronegative.

This clone was detected a few times. The rearrangement joins TRBV2 to TRBJ1-1; TRBD1 might be the D (5 bases). The CDR3 is 12 residues long. V gave up 7 bases and J gave up 4 bases, with 10 bases separating them. Germline V gene sequence: CDR1 SNHLY, CDR2 FYNNEI. Here the CDR3 reads CASMGLFTEAFF. CDR3 DNA: TGTGCCAGCATGGGGCTTTTCACTGAAGCTTTCTTT.

This sequence joins TRBV2 and TRBJ2-3; 10 bases are shared with TRBD2. Germline assignment: CDR1 SNHLY and CDR2 FYNNEI. Trimming cost V 6 bases and J 1 base; bases outside gene matches: 16. This CDR3 comprises 19 residues. The CDR3 bases are TGTGCCAGCAGCCCAGGGGTGAAGCGGGGGGGCTTGGGCACAGATACGCAGTATTTT. Protein product: CASSPGVKRGGLGTDTQYF.

This chain connects TRBV10-3 to TRBJ2-3; perhaps TRBD1 as D (5 bases). The germline V gene encodes CDR1 ENHRY and CDR2 SYGVKD. CDR3 length: 14 amino acids. V shed 2 bases and J shed 5 bases, with 11 bases lying between them. The CDR3 region is CAISEGQGIDTQYF. The CDR3 DNA reads as TGTGCCATCAGTGAGGGCCAGGGAATAGATACGCAGTATTTT.

The V call is TRBV30, the J call TRBJ2-1, with 11 bases matching TRBD2. Trimming cost V 0 bases and J 8 bases; bases outside gene matches: 3. The CDR3 is 14 amino acids. Germline V gives CDR1 GTSNPN, CDR2 SVGIG (reference sequence). This chain's CDR3 is CAWSVLAGAYEQFF. The CDR3 nucleotides are TGTGCCTGGAGTGTACTAGCGGGGGCTTATGAGCAGTTCTTC.

The V and J genes are TRBV30 and TRBJ2-7; D remains ambiguous. V lost 0 bases, J lost 0 bases, and 9 bases lay in between. Germline V gene lookup returns CDR1 GTSNPN and CDR2 SVGIG (reference sequence). The CDR3 loop spans 14 amino acids. CDR3 protein: CAWSVRRFSYEQYF. The CDR3 coding sequence is TGTGCCTGGAGTGTTCGCAGGTTCTCCTACGAGCAGTACTTC.

The J gene is TRBJ1-2, the V gene TRBV5-1; D is unresolved. Germline assignment: CDR1 SGHRS and CDR2 YFSETQ. This CDR3 has 14 residues. V lost 0 bases and J 7 bases, leaving 13 bases between the germline ends. In nucleotides, the CDR3 is TGCGCCAGCAGCTTGGCCGAGGGAAAGGGTGGCTACACCTTC. Translation gives CASSLAEGKGGYTF. The entire variable domain, with the rest obtained from reference TRBV5-1 and TRBJ1-2, is as follows: KAGVTQTPRYLIKTRGQQVTLSCSPISGHRSVSWYQQTPGQGLQFLFEYFSETQRNKGNFPGRFSGRQFSNSRSEMNVSTLELGDSALYLCASSLAEGKGGYTFGSGTRLTVV.

The chain recombines TRBV2 with TRBJ2-5; TRBD2 is a possible D gene (6 bases). Germline V gene sequence: CDR1 SNHLY, CDR2 FYNNEI. V lost 5 bases and J lost 2, with 15 bases in between. The CDR3 covers 15 residues. CDR3 in DNA: TGTGCCAGCAGTCGCGGGATTGTGGGGCAAGAGACCCAGTACTTC. Protein sequence: CASSRGIVGQETQYF.

The chain uses TRBV9 and TRBJ2-7; 7 bases align to TRBD2. Germline V gene data show CDR1 as SGDLS and CDR2 as YYNGEE. With 0 bases clipped from V and 5 bases from J, the junction kept 11 bases outside the gene matches. CDR3 length: 16 residues. The CDR3 protein is CASSVDGGVPLHEQYF. The CDR3 DNA reads TGTGCCAGCAGCGTAGATGGGGGGGTACCGCTACACGAGCAGTACTTC.

The chain carries TRBV6-6 and TRBJ1-2; D is uncertain. The CDR3 extends over 13 amino acids. Germline V lookup: CDR1 MNHNY, CDR2 SVGAGI (reference sequence). The ends were cut back, 2 bases at V and 3 bases at J, with 7 bases in the middle. In nucleotides, the CDR3 is TGTGCCAGCAGTTACGGCAGGTACTATGGCTACACCTTC. It specifies CASSYGRYYGYTF.

The CDR3 protein is CASSLKDGRPSSYNEQFF. DNA for the CDR3: TGTGCCAGCAGCTTAAAGGACGGGAGGCCGAGCTCCTACAATGAGCAGTTCTTC. This sequence joins TRBV7-8 and TRBJ2-1; 7 bases match TRBD2. The CDR3 covers 18 residues. The J segment lost 0 bases and the V segment lost 2 bases, leaving 10 bases of the junction unmatched. CDR1 and CDR2 (germline): SGHVS, FQNEAQ. Variable domain in full (rest from reference TRBV7-8 and TRBJ2-1): GAGVSQSPRYKVAKRGQDVALRCDPISGHVSLFWYQQALGQGPEFLTYFQNEAQLDKSGLPSDRFFAERPEGSVSTLKIQRTQQEDSAVYLCASSLKDGRPSSYNEQFFGPGTRLTVL.

The chain is built from TRBV6-1 and TRBJ1-2, with 10 bases lining up with TRBD1. Germline V gene data show CDR1 as MNHNS and CDR2 as SASEGT. This CDR3 comprises 15 residues. The V gene end was trimmed by 7 bases and the J gene end by 6 bases; junction bases not matched to a gene: 11. The CDR3 reads CASNWDRGSNDGYTF. The CDR3, as DNA: TGTGCCAGCAACTGGGACAGGGGTTCGAACGATGGCTACACCTTC.

A single count supports this clone. This sequence joins TRBV10-2 and TRBJ1-2; D may be TRBD1 (5 bases). The germline CDR1 and CDR2 sequences are WSHSY and SAAADI. This CDR3 has 17 amino acids. V was clipped by 2 bases and J by 2 bases, with 18 bases between them. This CDR3 reads CASSEPGGFGINYGYTF. Here the CDR3 DNA reads TGCGCCAGCAGTGAGCCGGGGGGTTTCGGGATAAACTATGGCTACACCTTC.

This chain joins TRBV11-2 and TRBJ2-2; D ambiguous. Germline CDR1 is SGHAT and CDR2 is FQNNGV. This CDR3 is built from 13 residues. Trimming shortened V by 4 bases and J by 7 bases, and 10 bases separated the two germline ends. CDR3 residues: CASSSTLGGELFF. The CDR3 region has the DNA TGTGCCAGCAGCTCGACTTTGGGCGGGGAGCTGTTTTTT.

This clone was detected only a few times. CDR3 nucleotide sequence: TGTGCCAGCAGCCCCCTAGGGACAGCGGACGAGCAGTACTTC. Translated, it gives CASSPLGTADEQYF. The chain recombines TRBV7-2 with TRBJ2-7, with 7 bases that match TRBD1. Looked up from germline, CDR1 is SGHTA and CDR2 is FQGNSA. Trimming took 5 bases from V and 5 from J; bases not matched to a gene: 9. CDR3 length: 14 amino acids.

Worth noting for this clone: Mismatch with germline at one junction end may stem from a read error. This chain uses TRBV29-1 with TRBJ2-3; 13 bases line up with TRBD2. The V gene's germline CDR1 is SQVTM and CDR2 ANQGSEA. The CDR3 extends over 15 amino acids. The chain's CDR3 is CSFKRTSGSIDTQYF. DNA of the CDR3: TGCAGCTTCAAAAGGACTAGCGGGAGCATAGATACGCAGTATTTT.

This chain connects TRBV15 to TRBJ1-1; D not certain. The length of the CDR3 is 13 residues. Germline CDR1 reads LNHNV; CDR2 reads YYDKDF (reference sequence). V lost 0 bases to trimming and J lost 2 bases, with 4 bases between them. Here the CDR3 DNA reads TGTGCCACCAGCAGAGATATCAACACTGAAGCTTTCTTT. Residues: CATSRDINTEAFF.

The chain recombines TRBV6-5 with TRBJ2-1; 10 nucleotides agree with TRBD2. CDR3 length: 15 residues. With 6 bases clipped from V and 2 bases from J, the junction kept 4 bases outside the gene matches. Germline V gene data show CDR1 as MNHEY and CDR2 as SVGAGI. DNA for the CDR3: TGTGCCAGCAGGGAAACTAGCGGGACCTACAATGAGCAGTTCTTC. Translating it yields CASRETSGTYNEQFF.

The chain carries TRBV6-5 and TRBJ2-3; D is possibly TRBD2 (5 bases). Looked up from germline, CDR1 is MNHEY and CDR2 is SVGAGI. V was trimmed by 4 bases and J by 2 bases, leaving 10 bases between them. This CDR3 is built from 14 residues. The DNA for the CDR3 is TGTGCCAGCAGTTCTCGGGGAGTCACAGATACGCAGTATTTT. Its protein is CASSSRGVTDTQYF.

The chain uses TRBV6-5 and TRBJ2-7, with 7 positions matching TRBD1. Germline-derived CDR1 and CDR2 are MNHEY and SVGAGI. The CDR3 contains 13 residues. V shed 5 bases, J shed 1 base, and the junction held 2 bases outside the gene matches. DNA of the CDR3: TGTGCCAGCAGTGAGACAGGGTCCTACGAGCAGTACTTC. It is translated as CASSETGSYEQYF.

The chain uses TRBV9 and TRBJ2-7; 9 bases fit TRBD1. The V and J ends lost 4 bases and 5 bases, in that order; junction bases with no gene match: 4. CDR1 and CDR2 from the germline V gene are SGDLS and YYNGEE. The CDR3 length is 13 residues. The CDR3 loop reads CASSLRTGDEQYF. CDR3 nucleotide sequence: TGTGCCAGCAGCTTAAGGACAGGGGACGAGCAGTACTTC.

The V gene is TRBV6-6, the J gene TRBJ2-1; 8 nucleotides match TRBD1. The V gene end was trimmed by 4 bases and the J gene end by 8 bases; junction bases not matched to a gene: 13. This CDR3 is built from 16 residues. CDR1 MNHNY and CDR2 SVGAGI come from the germline V gene (reference sequence). The CDR3 DNA is TGTGCCAGCAGTTCCCCAGGACAGGGAAGTTTAGATGAGCAGTTCTTC. It yields the protein CASSSPGQGSLDEQFF.

This chain joins TRBV6-1 and TRBJ1-2, with 11 bases aligning to TRBD1. Germline CDR1 is MNHNS and CDR2 is SASEGT. V shed 3 bases, J shed 4 bases, and the junction held 4 bases outside the gene matches. This CDR3 region has 15 residues. The CDR3, as DNA: TGTGCCAGCAGTGAGGGGACAGGGGGGTTCTATGGCTACACCTTC. This translates into CASSEGTGGFYGYTF.

CDR3 protein: CASSIGDRGDTQYF. DNA for the CDR3: TGTGCCAGCAGCATAGGGGACAGGGGCGATACGCAGTATTTT. The chain is built from TRBV7-3 and TRBJ2-3; 10 bases align to TRBD1. In germline, CDR1 is SGHTA, CDR2 FQGTGA. V dropped 5 bases and J dropped 6; count of bases not matched to a gene: 5. The CDR3 length is 14 residues.

This clone has only one observation. V usage is TRBV11-3 and J usage is TRBJ2-3; possible D gene TRBD2, 7 bases. This CDR3 is built from 15 residues. Trimming removed 1 base from V and 5 bases from J, with 13 bases in between. CDR1 is SGHNT, CDR2 YENEEA, per germline. CDR3 in amino acids: CASSLGGGQLDTQYF. CDR3 sequence (DNA): TGTGCCAGCAGCTTAGGGGGGGGGCAGTTAGATACGCAGTATTTT. Filled out from reference TRBV11-3 and TRBJ2-3, the complete variable domain reads EAGVVQSPRYKIIEKKQPVAFWCNPISGHNTLYWYLQNLGQGPELLIRYENEEAVDDSQLPKDRFSAERLKGVDSTLKIQPAELGDSAVYLCASSLGGGQLDTQYFGPGTRLTVL.